This TCR beta chain was sequenced during a study of OX40 agonist ivuxolimab in advanced cancers. Turning to the study itself: A history of anti-PD-1, anti-PD-L1 or anti-CTLA-4 therapy was acceptable, and around 36% had some.

This CDR3 has 12 residues. V was shortened by 1 base and J by 10 bases, with 8 bases between the two germline ends. Germline CDR1 reads SGHTA; CDR2 reads FQGNSA. Here immunoSEQ multiplex PCR was the method, and the copy in TCRdb shows in-frame clones only, minus some. The data contain about 110,000 clones, around 93% of them seen just once; the ten biggest clones take up over 0.6%. The TCR comes from an adult with an advanced solid tumor such as melanoma, head and neck, liver or kidney cancer. The gene calls are TRBV7-2 and TRBJ2-1; D call uncertain. Sequences were derived from CD4+ or CD8+ T cells sorted from blood, sampled in a trial of the OX40 agonist ivuxolimab. The CDR3 here is CASSLDRPEQFF. CDR3 nucleotide sequence: TGTGCCAGCAGCTTAGATCGCCCCGAGCAGTTCTTC.